Below are 9 T cell receptor beta chains sequenced from a single sample in a study of cytomegalovirus exposure and HLA in healthy donors (dated by TCRdb to the late 2010s). Library construction relied on the immunoSEQ multiplex PCR assay. A mixture of 60 forward primers for TCR Vbeta segments and 13 reverse primers for TCR Jbeta segments was used in the multiplex PCR. TCRdb retrieved this table from immuneACCESS and kept in-frame rearrangements only. Not all clones are present; in checked studies, unresolved V genes account for under half, and no reason is known for the remainder. The sample data list about 190,000 clones, and approximately 86% of these were observed just once. The ten largest clonotypes hold 1.5% to 2% of the sample. The sequenced sample consisted of PBMCs. These receptors were collected from a young woman in good health and CMV-seronegative.

This clone was counted a single time. The chain couples TRBV20-1 to TRBJ2-7, with D hard to call. Trimming took 3 bases from V and 4 from J, leaving 4 bases between them. CDR1 DFQATT and CDR2 SNEGSKA come from the germline V gene (reference sequence). This CDR3 is built from 10 residues. CDR3 in DNA: TGCAGTGCTAGCTGTTACGAGCAGTACTTC. Translated: CSASCYEQYF.

The gene calls are TRBV14 and TRBJ2-2; 8 positions match TRBD1. CDR1 is SGHDN, CDR2 FVKESK, per germline. After removal of 1 base from V and 0 bases from J, the junction contained 10 bases not matched to a gene. The CDR3 totals 19 residues. The CDR3 bases are TGTGCCAGCAGCCAAGGTTGGACAGGGTACAGGCCGAACACCGGGGAGCTGTTTTTT. Translation: CASSQGWTGYRPNTGELFF. Full variable domain (outside the CDR3, taken from reference TRBV14 and TRBJ2-2): EAGVTQFPSHSVIEKGQTVTLRCDPISGHDNLYWYRRVMGKEIKFLLHFVKESKQDESGMPNNRFLAERTGGTYSTLKVQPAELEDSGVYFCASSQGWTGYRPNTGELFFGEGSRLTVL.

This sequence joins TRBV18 and TRBJ1-6; 9 nucleotides align to TRBD1. CDR1 is KGHSH and CDR2 is LQKENI in the germline V gene. Trimming removed 2 bases from V and 2 bases from J; junction bases left unmatched: 7. The length of the CDR3 is 18 residues. The CDR3 DNA follows: TGTGCCAGCTCACCATTTGACAGGGGGACGGCCTATAATTCACCCCTCCACTTT. Protein sequence: CASSPFDRGTAYNSPLHF.

This clone was picked up a small number of times. The CDR3 spells CASSLAGTVSNQPQHF. CDR3 nucleotide sequence: TGTGCCAGTAGTCTGGCTGGGACAGTAAGCAATCAGCCCCAGCATTTT. The chain is built from TRBV19 and TRBJ1-5; 7 positions agree with TRBD1. The CDR3 is 16 residues long. The germline V gene has CDR1 LNHDA and CDR2 SQIVND (reference sequence). The V gene end was trimmed by 5 bases and the J gene end by 1 base; junction bases not matched to a gene: 8.

The chain carries TRBV30 and TRBJ2-7, with 11 bases identical to TRBD2. Germline V CDR1 and CDR2: GTSNPN, SVGIG (reference sequence). V lost 2 bases to trimming and J lost 3 bases; unmatched junction nucleotides: 6. The CDR3 totals 15 residues. Written as DNA, the CDR3 is TGTGCCTGGAGTACCAGACTAGCGGGAATCTACGAGCAGTACTTC. Translation gives CAWSTRLAGIYEQYF.

The CDR3 DNA reads as TGTGCCAGCAGCTCGGACAGGGGCAGCTTGGCCGAGCAGTACTTC. This sequence encodes CASSSDRGSLAEQYF. V gene TRBV7-6 combines with J gene TRBJ2-7; 9 bases agree with TRBD1. The germline V gene encodes CDR1 SGHVS and CDR2 FNYEAQ. The CDR3 extends over 15 amino acids. J lost 6 bases, V lost 4 bases, and 10 bases had no gene match.

The chain combines TRBV2 with TRBJ1-5, with TRBD1 matching 9 bases. The length of the CDR3 is 15 residues. Germline values: CDR1 SNHLY, CDR2 FYNNEI. The ends lost 8 bases at V and 2 bases at J; junction bases unmatched: 7. CDR3 residues: CASEVGQGRNQPQHF. DNA of the CDR3: TGTGCCAGCGAGGTGGGACAGGGTCGCAATCAGCCCCAGCATTTT. Variable domain in full (rest from reference TRBV2 and TRBJ1-5): EPEVTQTPSHQVTQMGQEVILRCVPISNHLYFYWYRQILGQKVEFLVSFYNNEISEKSEIFDDQFSVERPDGSNFTLKIRSTKLEDSAMYFCASEVGQGRNQPQHFGDGTRLSIL.

This chain links TRBV30 with TRBJ2-3; TRBD1 is a possible D gene (5 bases). Germline lookup yields CDR1 GTSNPN and CDR2 SVGIG (reference sequence). V was pared by 1 base and J by 9 bases, with 11 bases between. The CDR3 has 12 residues. The CDR3 reads CAWSAGPGTQYF. CDR3 DNA sequence: TGTGCCTGGAGTGCAGGACCAGGGACGCAGTATTTT. Using reference TRBV30 and TRBJ2-3 for the parts outside the CDR3, the full variable domain is SQTIHQWPATLVQPVGSPLSLECTVEGTSNPNLYWYRQAAGRGLQLLFYSVGIGQISSEVPQNLSASRPQDRQFILSSKKLLLSDSGFYLCAWSAGPGTQYFGPGTRLTVL.

This sequence joins TRBV1 and TRBJ2-4; the D call in the table, TRBD1, was not verified against the DNA. TRBV1 is given as a pseudogene. This CDR3 has 13 residues. The CDR3: CTSSHLRWNIQYF. In DNA form, the CDR3 reads TGCACCAGCAGCCACCTCAGATGGAACATTCAGTACTTC.